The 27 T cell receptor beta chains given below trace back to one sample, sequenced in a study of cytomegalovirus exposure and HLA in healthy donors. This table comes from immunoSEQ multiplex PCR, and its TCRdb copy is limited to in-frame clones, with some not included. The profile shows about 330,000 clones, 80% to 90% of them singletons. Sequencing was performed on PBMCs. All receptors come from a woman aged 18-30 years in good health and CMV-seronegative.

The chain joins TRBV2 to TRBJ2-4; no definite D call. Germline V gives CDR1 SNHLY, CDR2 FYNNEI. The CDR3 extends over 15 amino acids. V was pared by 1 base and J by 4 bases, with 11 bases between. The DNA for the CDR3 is TGTGCCAGCAGTGAAGTCCCCCTCAGAAAAAACATTCAGTACTTC. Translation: CASSEVPLRKNIQYF.

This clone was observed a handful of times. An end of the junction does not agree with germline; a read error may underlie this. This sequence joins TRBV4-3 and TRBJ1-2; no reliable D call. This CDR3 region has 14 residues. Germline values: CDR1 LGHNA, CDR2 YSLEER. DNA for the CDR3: TGCGCCAGCAGCCAAGATGAGGGAATCTATAGCTACACCTTC. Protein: CASSQDEGIYSYTF.

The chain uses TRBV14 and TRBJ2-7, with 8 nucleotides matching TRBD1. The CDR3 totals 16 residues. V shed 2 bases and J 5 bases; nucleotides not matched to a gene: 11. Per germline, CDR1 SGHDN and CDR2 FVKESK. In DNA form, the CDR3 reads TGTGCCAGCAGCCAACGATCGTGGACAGGGTTCAACGAGCAGTACTTC. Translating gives CASSQRSWTGFNEQYF. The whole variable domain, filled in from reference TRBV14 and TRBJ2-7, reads EAGVTQFPSHSVIEKGQTVTLRCDPISGHDNLYWYRRVMGKEIKFLLHFVKESKQDESGMPNNRFLAERTGGTYSTLKVQPAELEDSGVYFCASSQRSWTGFNEQYFGPGTRLTVT.

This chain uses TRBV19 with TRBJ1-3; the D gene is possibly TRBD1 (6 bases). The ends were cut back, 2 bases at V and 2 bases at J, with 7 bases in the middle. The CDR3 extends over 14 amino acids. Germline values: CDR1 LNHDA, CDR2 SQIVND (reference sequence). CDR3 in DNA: TGTGCCAGTAGTATACAGGGGCCTGGAAACACCATATATTTT. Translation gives CASSIQGPGNTIYF.

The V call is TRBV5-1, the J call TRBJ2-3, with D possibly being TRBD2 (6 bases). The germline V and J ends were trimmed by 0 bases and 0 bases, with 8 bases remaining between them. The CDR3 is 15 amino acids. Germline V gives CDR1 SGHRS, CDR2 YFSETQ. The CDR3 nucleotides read TGCGCCAGCAGCTTGGTTGGGACTAGCACAGATACGCAGTATTTT. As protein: CASSLVGTSTDTQYF.

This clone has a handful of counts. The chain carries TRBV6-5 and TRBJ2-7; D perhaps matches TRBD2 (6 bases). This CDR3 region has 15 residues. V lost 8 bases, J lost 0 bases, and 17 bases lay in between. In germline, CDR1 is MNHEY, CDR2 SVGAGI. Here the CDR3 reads CASGRKRGISYEQYF. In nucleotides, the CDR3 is TGTGCCAGCGGGAGGAAGAGGGGAATCTCCTACGAGCAGTACTTC.

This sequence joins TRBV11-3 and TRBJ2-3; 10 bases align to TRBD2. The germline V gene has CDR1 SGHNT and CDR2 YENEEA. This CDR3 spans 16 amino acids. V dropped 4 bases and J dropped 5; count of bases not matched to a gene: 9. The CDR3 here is CASSSSSGSAGDTQYF. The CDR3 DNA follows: TGTGCCAGCAGCTCTTCTAGCGGGAGTGCCGGAGATACGCAGTATTTT.

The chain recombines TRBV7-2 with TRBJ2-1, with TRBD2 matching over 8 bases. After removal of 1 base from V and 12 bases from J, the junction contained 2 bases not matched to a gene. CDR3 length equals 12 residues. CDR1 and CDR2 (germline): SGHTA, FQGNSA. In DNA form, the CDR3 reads TGTGCCAGCAGCTTAGTAGCGGGGCCGCAGTTCTTC. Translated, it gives CASSLVAGPQFF.

DNA for the CDR3: TGTGCCAGCAGTGCGGGACCAAACACCGGGGAGCTGTTTTTT. It encodes CASSAGPNTGELFF. The V and J genes are TRBV7-3 and TRBJ2-2, with D possibly matching TRBD2 (6 bases). The CDR3 is made up of 14 amino acids. The V and J ends lost 6 bases and 2 bases respectively, with 10 bases between them. The germline CDR1 and CDR2 sequences are SGHTA and FQGTGA.

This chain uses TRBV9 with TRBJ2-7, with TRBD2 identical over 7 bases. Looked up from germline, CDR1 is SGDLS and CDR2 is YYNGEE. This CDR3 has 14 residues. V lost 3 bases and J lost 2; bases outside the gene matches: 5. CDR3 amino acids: CASSGGTTAYEQYF. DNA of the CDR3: TGTGCCAGCAGCGGGGGGACTACAGCCTACGAGCAGTACTTC.

This chain's CDR3 is CASSQRQVDGYTF. Here the CDR3 DNA reads TGCGCCAGCAGCCAAAGACAGGTGGATGGCTACACCTTC. The chain has TRBV4-1 and TRBJ1-2, with D possibly matching TRBD1 (6 bases). Germline V gene sequence: CDR1 MGHRA, CDR2 YSYEKL. The CDR3 totals 13 residues. The ends were cut back, 2 bases at V and 6 bases at J, with 10 bases in the middle.

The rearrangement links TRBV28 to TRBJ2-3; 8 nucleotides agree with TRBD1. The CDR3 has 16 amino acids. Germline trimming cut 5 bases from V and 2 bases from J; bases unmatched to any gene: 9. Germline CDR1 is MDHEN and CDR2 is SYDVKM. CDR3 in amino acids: CASSAQGAPSTDTQYF. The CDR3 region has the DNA TGTGCCAGCAGTGCCCAGGGGGCGCCTTCCACAGATACGCAGTATTTT.

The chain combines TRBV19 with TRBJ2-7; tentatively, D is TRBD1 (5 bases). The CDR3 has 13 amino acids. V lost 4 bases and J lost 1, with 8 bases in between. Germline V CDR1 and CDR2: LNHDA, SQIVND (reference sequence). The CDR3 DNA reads TGTGCCAGTAGTACCCAGGGATCCTACGAGCAGTACTTC. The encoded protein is CASSTQGSYEQYF. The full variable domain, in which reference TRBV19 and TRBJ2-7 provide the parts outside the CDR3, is DGGITQSPKYLFRKEGQNVTLSCEQNLNHDAMYWYRQDPGQGLRLIYYSQIVNDFQKGDIAEGYSVSREKKESFPLTVTSAQKNPTAFYLCASSTQGSYEQYFGPGTRLTVT.

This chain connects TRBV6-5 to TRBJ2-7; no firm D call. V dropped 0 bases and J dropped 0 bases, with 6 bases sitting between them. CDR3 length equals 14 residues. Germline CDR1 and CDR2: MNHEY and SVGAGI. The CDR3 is CASSYSYLSYEQYF. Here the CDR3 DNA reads TGTGCCAGCAGTTACTCATATCTCTCCTACGAGCAGTACTTC.

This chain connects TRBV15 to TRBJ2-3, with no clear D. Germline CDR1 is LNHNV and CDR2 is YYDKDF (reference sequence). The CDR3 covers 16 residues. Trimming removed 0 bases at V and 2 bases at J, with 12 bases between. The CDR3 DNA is TGTGCCACCAGCAGAGATGATAGAGTCCTCACAGATACGCAGTATTTT. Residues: CATSRDDRVLTDTQYF.

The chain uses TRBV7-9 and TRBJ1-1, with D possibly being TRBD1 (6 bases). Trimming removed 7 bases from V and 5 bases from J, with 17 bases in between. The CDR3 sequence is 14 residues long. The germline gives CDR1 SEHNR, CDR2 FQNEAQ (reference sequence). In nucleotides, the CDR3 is TGTGCCAGCATCCTGGGGGCAGGGTGGACTGAAGCTTTCTTT. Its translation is CASILGAGWTEAFF.

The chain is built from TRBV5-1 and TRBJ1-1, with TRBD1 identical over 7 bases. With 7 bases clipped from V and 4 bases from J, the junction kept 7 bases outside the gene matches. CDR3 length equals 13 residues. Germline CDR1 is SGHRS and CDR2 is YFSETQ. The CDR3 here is CASGLTGTTEAFF. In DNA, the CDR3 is TGCGCCAGCGGGTTGACAGGGACCACTGAAGCTTTCTTT.

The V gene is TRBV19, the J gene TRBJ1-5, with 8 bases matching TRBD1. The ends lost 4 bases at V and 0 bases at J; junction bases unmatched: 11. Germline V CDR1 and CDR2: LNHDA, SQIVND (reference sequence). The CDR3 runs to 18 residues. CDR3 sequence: CASSNRDRPTHSNQPQHF. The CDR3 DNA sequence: TGTGCCAGTAGTAACCGGGACAGGCCCACTCATAGCAATCAGCCCCAGCATTTT.

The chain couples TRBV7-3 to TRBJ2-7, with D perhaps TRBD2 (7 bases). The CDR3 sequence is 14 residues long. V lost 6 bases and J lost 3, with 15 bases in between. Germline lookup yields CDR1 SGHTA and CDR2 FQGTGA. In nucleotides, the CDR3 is TGTGCCAGCAGTTCCCCAAGGGGGGGCTACGAGCAGTACTTC. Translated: CASSSPRGGYEQYF.

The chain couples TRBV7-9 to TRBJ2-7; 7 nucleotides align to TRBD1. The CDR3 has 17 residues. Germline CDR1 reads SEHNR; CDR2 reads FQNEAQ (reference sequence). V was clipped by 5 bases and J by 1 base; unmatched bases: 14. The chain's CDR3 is CASSPQKMGQSSYEQYF. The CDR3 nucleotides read TGTGCCAGCAGCCCCCAGAAGATGGGACAGTCTTCCTACGAGCAGTACTTC.

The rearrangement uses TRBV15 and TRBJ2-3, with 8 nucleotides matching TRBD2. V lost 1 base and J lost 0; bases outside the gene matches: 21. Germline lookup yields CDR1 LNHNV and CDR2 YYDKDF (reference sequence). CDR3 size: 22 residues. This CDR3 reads CATSRGPGGRGALGPSTDTQYF. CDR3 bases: TGTGCCACCAGCAGAGGCCCGGGGGGGCGGGGGGCCCTAGGCCCTAGCACAGATACGCAGTATTTT.

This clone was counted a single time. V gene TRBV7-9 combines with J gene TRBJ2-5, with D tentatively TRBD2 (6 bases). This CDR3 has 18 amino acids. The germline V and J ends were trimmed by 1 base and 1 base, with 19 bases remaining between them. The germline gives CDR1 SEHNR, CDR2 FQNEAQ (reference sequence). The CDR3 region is CASSLGMEGTESQETQYF. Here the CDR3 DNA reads TGTGCCAGCAGCTTAGGGATGGAGGGGACGGAGTCCCAAGAGACCCAGTACTTC.

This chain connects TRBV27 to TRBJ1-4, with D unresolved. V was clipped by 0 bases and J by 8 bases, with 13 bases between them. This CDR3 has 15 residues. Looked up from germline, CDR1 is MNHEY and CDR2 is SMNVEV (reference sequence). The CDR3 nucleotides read TGTGCCAGCAGTTTATCTGGGCGGGTCCGGGAAAAACTGTTTTTT. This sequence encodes CASSLSGRVREKLFF.

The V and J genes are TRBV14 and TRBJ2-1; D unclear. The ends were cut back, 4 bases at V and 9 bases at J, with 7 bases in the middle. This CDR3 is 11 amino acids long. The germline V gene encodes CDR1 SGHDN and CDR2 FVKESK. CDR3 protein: CASSLTGEQFF. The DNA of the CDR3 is TGTGCCAGCAGCCTGACGGGTGAGCAGTTCTTC.

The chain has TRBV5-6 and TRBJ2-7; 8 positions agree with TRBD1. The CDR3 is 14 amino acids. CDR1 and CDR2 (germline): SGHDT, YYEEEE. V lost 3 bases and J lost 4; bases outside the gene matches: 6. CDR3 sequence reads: CASSSPDRGYEQYF. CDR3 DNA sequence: TGTGCCAGCAGCTCTCCCGACAGGGGATACGAGCAGTACTTC.

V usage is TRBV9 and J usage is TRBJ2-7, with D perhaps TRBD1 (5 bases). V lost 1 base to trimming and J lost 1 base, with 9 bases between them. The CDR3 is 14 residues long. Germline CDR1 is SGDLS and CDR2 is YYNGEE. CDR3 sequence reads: CASSVTTASYEQYF. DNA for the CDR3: TGTGCCAGCAGCGTAACGACAGCTTCCTACGAGCAGTACTTC.

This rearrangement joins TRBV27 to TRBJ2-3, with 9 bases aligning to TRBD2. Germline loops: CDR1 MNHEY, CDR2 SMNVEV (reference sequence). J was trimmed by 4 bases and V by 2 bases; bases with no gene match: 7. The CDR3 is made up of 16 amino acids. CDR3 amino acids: CASSLVSGGWPDTQYF. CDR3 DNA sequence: TGTGCCAGCAGTTTAGTTAGCGGGGGATGGCCAGATACGCAGTATTTT.